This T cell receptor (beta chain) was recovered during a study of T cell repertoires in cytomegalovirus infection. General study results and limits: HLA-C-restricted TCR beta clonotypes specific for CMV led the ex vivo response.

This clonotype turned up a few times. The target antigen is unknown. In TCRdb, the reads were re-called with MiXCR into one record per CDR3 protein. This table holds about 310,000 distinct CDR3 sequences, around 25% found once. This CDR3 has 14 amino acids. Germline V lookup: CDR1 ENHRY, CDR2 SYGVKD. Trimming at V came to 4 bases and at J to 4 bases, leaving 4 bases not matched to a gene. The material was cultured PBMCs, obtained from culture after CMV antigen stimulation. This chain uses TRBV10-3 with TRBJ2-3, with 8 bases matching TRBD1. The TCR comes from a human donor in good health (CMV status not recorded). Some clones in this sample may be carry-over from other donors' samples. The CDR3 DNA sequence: TGTGCCATCAGTGGGACAGGGACCGCAGATACGCAGTATTTT. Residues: CAISGTGTADTQYF.